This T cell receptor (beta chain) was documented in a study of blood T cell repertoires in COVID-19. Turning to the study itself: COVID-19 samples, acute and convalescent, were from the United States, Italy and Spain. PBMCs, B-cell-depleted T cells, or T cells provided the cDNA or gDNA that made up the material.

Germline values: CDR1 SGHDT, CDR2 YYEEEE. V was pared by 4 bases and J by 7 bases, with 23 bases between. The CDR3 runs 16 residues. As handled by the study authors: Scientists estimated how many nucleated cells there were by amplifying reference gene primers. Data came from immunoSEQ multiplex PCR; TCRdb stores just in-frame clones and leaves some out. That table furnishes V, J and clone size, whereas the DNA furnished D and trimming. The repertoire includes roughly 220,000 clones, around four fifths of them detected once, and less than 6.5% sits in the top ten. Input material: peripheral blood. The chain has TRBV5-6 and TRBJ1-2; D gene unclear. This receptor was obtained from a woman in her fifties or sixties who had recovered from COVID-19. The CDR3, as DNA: TGTGCCAGCAGCCCGGTTTTTTCGGGTCCGGGTCGTGGCTACACCTTC. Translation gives CASSPVFSGPGRGYTF.